The present entry profiles one T cell receptor (beta chain) with its context. Source study methods: Quantification of nucleated cells was approximated via reference gene primer amplification. TCRdb keeps only in-frame clones here, not all; method: immunoSEQ multiplex PCR. The D gene and trimming were derived from the DNA, and the V and J assignments and clone size from that table. The table has about 210,000 clones, roughly 85% seen once. The data derive from a study of blood T cell repertoires in COVID-19. Study details: There were acute and convalescent COVID-19 samples, and they came from the United States, Italy and Spain.

The CDR3 totals 14 residues. CDR1 is SGHTA, CDR2 FQGNSA, per germline. V lost 8 bases to trimming and J lost 5 bases, with 18 bases between them. Sequencing was done on a sample of peripheral blood. This rearrangement joins TRBV7-2 to TRBJ1-1; D not resolved. This sequence was found in a woman aged 35 to 49 with active or convalescent COVID-19. The CDR3, as DNA: TGTGCCAGCCACCGGCCGGAGGGCCGTACTGAAGCTTTCTTT. This codes for CASHRPEGRTEAFF.